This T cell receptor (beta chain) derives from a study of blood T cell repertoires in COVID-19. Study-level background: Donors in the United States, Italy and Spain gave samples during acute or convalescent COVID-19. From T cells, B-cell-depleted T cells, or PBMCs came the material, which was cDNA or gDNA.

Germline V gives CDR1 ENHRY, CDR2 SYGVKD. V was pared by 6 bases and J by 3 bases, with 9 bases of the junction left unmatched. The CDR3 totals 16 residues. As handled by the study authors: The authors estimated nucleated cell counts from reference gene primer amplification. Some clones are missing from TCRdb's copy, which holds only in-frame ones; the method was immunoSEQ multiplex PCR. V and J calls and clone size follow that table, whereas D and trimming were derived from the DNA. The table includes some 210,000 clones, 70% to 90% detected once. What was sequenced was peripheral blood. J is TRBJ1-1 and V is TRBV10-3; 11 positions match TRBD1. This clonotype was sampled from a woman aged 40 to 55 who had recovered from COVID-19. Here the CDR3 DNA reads TGTGCCATCAGGGGATCCCCGGGACAGGGGGACACTGAAGCTTTCTTT. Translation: CAIRGSPGQGDTEAFF.